This T cell receptor (beta chain) was retrieved from a study of siplizumab effects on memory and regulatory T cells. On this clone: Its antigen remains unidentified.

In a few donor pairs, unstimulated naive, memory, effector memory and TEMRA subsets were sequenced. Some 94,000 TCR templates underwent assay in every sample. The repertoire was sequenced with immunoSEQ multiplex PCR; TCRdb's copy has only in-frame clones and lacks some. The repertoire holds about 66,000 clones, with 96% as singletons. The CDR3 is 15 amino acids. V dropped 4 bases and J dropped 6; count of bases not matched to a gene: 5. CDR1 SGHVS and CDR2 FNYEAQ come from the germline V gene. Study-wide results and caveats: A mean of around 65% of mappable alloreactive CD4+ clones were Treg-derived with siplizumab, compared with about 28% in controls.

This TCR was recovered from a human donor in good health. V usage is TRBV7-6 and J usage is TRBJ1-6, with 8 bases identical to TRBD1. Specimen: naive CD8+ T cells sorted from blood. The CDR3 DNA follows: TGTGCCAGCAGCTCTGGACAGGGCCTTAATTCACCCCTCCACTTT. This sequence encodes CASSSGQGLNSPLHF.